This T cell receptor beta chain is drawn from a study of blood T cell repertoires in COVID-19. As for the study in general: From T cells, B-cell-depleted T cells, or PBMCs came the material, which was cDNA or gDNA.

The protocol was immunoSEQ multiplex PCR, while the TCRdb copy is restricted to in-frame clones and leaves out a portion. The sample yields 150,000 or so clones, 70% to 80% seen once. This CDR3 region has 14 residues. The V gene's germline CDR1 is SGHTA and CDR2 FQGTGA. V dropped 3 bases and J dropped 5; count of bases not matched to a gene: 6. This clonotype was obtained from a woman in her forties or fifties with active or convalescent COVID-19. The chain carries TRBV7-3 and TRBJ2-5, with TRBD2 matching over 7 bases. The material sequenced was peripheral blood. This chain's CDR3 is CASSFSSGGETQYF. The CDR3 DNA follows: TGTGCCAGCAGCTTTTCTAGCGGAGGGGAGACCCAGTACTTC. The whole variable domain, filled in from reference TRBV7-3 and TRBJ2-5, reads GAGVSQTPSNKVTEKGKYVELRCDPISGHTALYWYRQSLGQGPEFLIYFQGTGAADDSGLPNDRFFAVRPEGSVSTLKIQRTERGDSAVYLCASSFSSGGETQYFGPGTRLLVL.